Each of the 9 T cell receptor beta chains below was sequenced from the same sample in a study of cytomegalovirus exposure and HLA in healthy donors. PCR involved 60 Vbeta and 13 Jbeta primers. Profiled with immunoSEQ multiplex PCR; TCRdb holds only in-frame clones, not every one. The data show about 140,000 clones, 82% seen once. The sequenced sample was PBMCs. Source of these receptors: a man aged 18 to 30 in good health and CMV-seropositive.

The chain has TRBV7-2 and TRBJ2-5; 14 nucleotides line up with TRBD2. Germline assignment: CDR1 SGHTA and CDR2 FQGNSA. This CDR3 region has 17 residues. Unmatched junction bases numbered 11, after V lost 7 bases and J lost 4 bases. The CDR3 spells CASTHRLAGGPTETQYF. CDR3 bases: TGTGCCAGCACCCATAGACTAGCGGGAGGGCCTACAGAGACCCAGTACTTC.

The chain combines TRBV7-9 with TRBJ2-1; 10 bases agree with TRBD2. J was trimmed by 2 bases and V by 0 bases; bases with no gene match: 4. This CDR3 comprises 17 residues. Germline V gives CDR1 SEHNR, CDR2 FQNEAQ (reference sequence). The CDR3 is CASSLANLAGAYNEQFF. Here the CDR3 DNA reads TGTGCCAGCAGCTTAGCGAATCTAGCGGGAGCCTACAATGAGCAGTTCTTC.

This clone showed up just a few times. The chain has TRBV7-9 and TRBJ2-3; 7 bases align to TRBD1. The V gene end was trimmed by 5 bases and the J gene end by 3 bases; junction bases not matched to a gene: 14. The CDR3 consists of 17 residues. Germline CDR1 reads SEHNR; CDR2 reads FQNEAQ (reference sequence). CDR3 protein: CASSPTLWQGVTDTQYF. For the CDR3, the DNA is TGTGCCAGCAGCCCAACGTTGTGGCAGGGGGTAACAGATACGCAGTATTTT.

CDR3 sequence: CASSQAPPGVLSGANVLTF. The CDR3 coding sequence is TGTGCCAGCAGCCAAGCCCCGCCAGGGGTACTCTCTGGGGCCAACGTCCTGACTTTC. The genes are TRBV4-2 and TRBJ2-6, with D possibly TRBD1 on 6 matching bases. This CDR3 comprises 19 residues. The V gene's germline CDR1 is LGHNA and CDR2 YNFKEQ. Trimming removed 1 base from V and 0 bases from J, with 16 bases in between.

The chain is built from TRBV5-1 and TRBJ2-5; possibly TRBD1 for D (5 bases). The end of the DNA fits TRBJ2-7 better, so the J call may be wrong. From germline, CDR1 is SGHRS and CDR2 YFSETQ. The length of the CDR3 is 12 residues. Here the CDR3 reads CASSQDTYEQYF. For the CDR3, the DNA is TGCGCCAGCAGCCAGGACACCTACGAGCAGTACTTC.

The chain is built from TRBV18 and TRBJ1-1; the D is unclear. Germline V gene data show CDR1 as KGHSH and CDR2 as LQKENI. Trimming cost V 4 bases and J 1 base, with 7 bases left between them. CDR3 length: 13 amino acids. The CDR3 DNA sequence: TGTGCCAGCTCACGGGCATCGAACACTGAAGCTTTCTTT. Amino acids: CASSRASNTEAFF.

The CDR3 bases are TGTGCCAGTAGTATAGGAGACTCCTTCGGTCCAGATACGCAGTATTTT. The encoded protein is CASSIGDSFGPDTQYF. This chain uses TRBV19 with TRBJ2-3; unclear D gene. Per germline, CDR1 LNHDA and CDR2 SQIVND (reference sequence). This CDR3 comprises 16 residues. Trimming took off 1 base at V and 4 bases at J, with 15 bases between the two ends.

The chain couples TRBV30 to TRBJ1-5; 7 bases match TRBD1. Trimming at V came to 3 bases and at J to 3 bases, leaving 8 bases not matched to a gene. The CDR3 contains 15 residues. CDR1 and CDR2 from the germline V gene are GTSNPN and SVGIG (reference sequence). CDR3 protein: CAWRKRTGHNQPQHF. Written as DNA, the CDR3 is TGTGCCTGGAGAAAACGGACAGGCCACAATCAGCCCCAGCATTTT.

V usage is TRBV9 and J usage is TRBJ2-7; maybe TRBD2 (6 bases). Germline V gene sequence: CDR1 SGDLS, CDR2 YYNGEE. The CDR3 covers 15 residues. V was shortened by 4 bases and J by 0 bases, with 14 bases between the two germline ends. CDR3: CASSFRPGSSYEQYF. The DNA for the CDR3 is TGTGCCAGCAGCTTTCGACCCGGGAGCTCCTACGAGCAGTACTTC.